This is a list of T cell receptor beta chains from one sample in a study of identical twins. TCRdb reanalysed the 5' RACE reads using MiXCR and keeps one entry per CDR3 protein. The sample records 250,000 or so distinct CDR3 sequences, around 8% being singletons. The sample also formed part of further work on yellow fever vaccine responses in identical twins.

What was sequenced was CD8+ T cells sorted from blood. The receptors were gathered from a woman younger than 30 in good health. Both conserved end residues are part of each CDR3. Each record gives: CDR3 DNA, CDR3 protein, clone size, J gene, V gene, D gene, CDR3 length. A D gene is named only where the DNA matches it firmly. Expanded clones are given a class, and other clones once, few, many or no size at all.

CDR3 DNA: TGTGCCAGCAACCGGGGGCTAGGAAACGGCGAGCAGTACTTC
CDR3 protein: CASNRGLGNGEQYF
clone size: -
J gene: TRBJ2-7
V gene: TRBV7-8
D gene: -
CDR3 length: 14

CDR3 DNA: TGCAGCGCCGTTGGGGGAGACGAAGAAAAACTGTTTTTT
CDR3 protein: CSAVGGDEEKLFF
clone size: many
J gene: TRBJ1-4
V gene: TRBV29-1
D gene: -
CDR3 length: 13

CDR3 DNA: TGTGCCAGCAGCTTAAGGCTAGTGGCCAATGAGCAGTTCTTC
CDR3 protein: CASSLRLVANEQFF
clone size: few
J gene: TRBJ2-1
V gene: TRBV7-9
D gene: -
CDR3 length: 14

CDR3 DNA: TGTGCCAGCAGCCCCCCCGGGGGAACTGAAGCTTTCTTT
CDR3 protein: CASSPPGGTEAFF
clone size: many
J gene: TRBJ1-1
V gene: TRBV7-9
D gene: -
CDR3 length: 13

CDR3 DNA: TGTGCCAGCAGCCCCTGGACGGGAGGAAATGAGCAGTTCTTC
CDR3 protein: CASSPWTGGNEQFF
clone size: few
J gene: TRBJ2-1
V gene: TRBV14
D gene: TRBD2
CDR3 length: 14

CDR3 DNA: TGCGCCAGCAGCCAAGATCGGGGCGGGAGTGGGACAGATACGCAGTATTTT
CDR3 protein: CASSQDRGGSGTDTQYF
clone size: -
J gene: TRBJ2-3
V gene: TRBV4-3
D gene: TRBD2
CDR3 length: 17

CDR3 DNA: TGTGCCAGCAGTTTAACAGGGGGCGCGTTGGACGAGCAGTACTTC
CDR3 protein: CASSLTGGALDEQYF
clone size: few
J gene: TRBJ2-7
V gene: TRBV6-2/TRBV6-3
D gene: TRBD1
CDR3 length: 15

CDR3 DNA: TGTGCCAGCAGTCAAGACAGGTGGTCGTATGAAAAACTGTTTTTT
CDR3 protein: CASSQDRWSYEKLFF
clone size: few
J gene: TRBJ1-4
V gene: TRBV6-1
D gene: -
CDR3 length: 15

CDR3 DNA: TGCGCCAGCAGCTTGACTTGGACTAGCGACCAAGAGACCCAGTACTTC
CDR3 protein: CASSLTWTSDQETQYF
clone size: few
J gene: TRBJ2-5
V gene: TRBV5-1
D gene: TRBD2
CDR3 length: 16

CDR3 DNA: TGTGCCAGCAGCTCCTCGGGACTAGCGGAACGTTACGAGCAGTTCTTC
CDR3 protein: CASSSSGLAERYEQFF
clone size: -
J gene: TRBJ2-1
V gene: TRBV7-9
D gene: TRBD2
CDR3 length: 16

CDR3 DNA: TGTGCCAGCAGTCCACGGACACTCTATGGCTACACCTTC
CDR3 protein: CASSPRTLYGYTF
clone size: -
J gene: TRBJ1-2
V gene: TRBV28
D gene: -
CDR3 length: 13

CDR3 DNA: TGTGCCAGCAGCCAAGATTTCCAGGGGAATATCCACGTACGTGTGGGGTCCTACAATGAGCAGTTCTTC
CDR3 protein: CASSQDFQGNIHVRVGSYNEQFF
clone size: -
J gene: TRBJ2-1
V gene: TRBV14
D gene: -
CDR3 length: 23

CDR3 DNA: TGCGCCAGCAGTTCGGGGCTACCTTACGAGCAGTACTTC
CDR3 protein: CASSSGLPYEQYF
clone size: many
J gene: TRBJ2-7
V gene: TRBV10-1
D gene: -
CDR3 length: 13

CDR3 DNA: TGTGCCAGCAGCTCTGGACAGGGCCACGAGCAGTACTTC
CDR3 protein: CASSSGQGHEQYF
clone size: many
J gene: TRBJ2-7
V gene: TRBV4-2
D gene: TRBD1
CDR3 length: 13

CDR3 DNA: TGTGCCAGCAGCCCCGGGGGAGATGAGCAGTTCTTC
CDR3 protein: CASSPGGDEQFF
clone size: few
J gene: TRBJ2-1
V gene: TRBV4-2
D gene: -
CDR3 length: 12

CDR3 DNA: TGTGCCAGCAGTTTAACGAGGCGCGGCACTGAAGCTTTCTTT
CDR3 protein: CASSLTRRGTEAFF
clone size: few
J gene: TRBJ1-1
V gene: TRBV28
D gene: -
CDR3 length: 14

CDR3 DNA: TGTGCCAGCAGCCAATGGTCGGGGGGTCCCTACAATGAGCAGTTCTTC
CDR3 protein: CASSQWSGGPYNEQFF
clone size: -
J gene: TRBJ2-1
V gene: TRBV3-1
D gene: TRBD2
CDR3 length: 16

CDR3 DNA: TGCGCCAGCAGCTTGGCTTCGGCAGAGAAGTACTTC
CDR3 protein: CASSLASAEKYF
clone size: many
J gene: TRBJ2-7
V gene: TRBV5-1
D gene: -
CDR3 length: 12

CDR3 DNA: TGCGCCAGCAGCCAATCCGGGACCGCTAGCACCGGGGAGCTGTTTTTT
CDR3 protein: CASSQSGTASTGELFF
clone size: few
J gene: TRBJ2-2
V gene: TRBV4-1
D gene: -
CDR3 length: 16

CDR3 DNA: TGTGCCAGCAGCTTACTCAGGGTCTACCAAGAGACCCAGTACTTC
CDR3 protein: CASSLLRVYQETQYF
clone size: -
J gene: TRBJ2-5
V gene: TRBV11-3
D gene: -
CDR3 length: 15

CDR3 DNA: TGCGCCAGCAGCTTGCCGGGGGGAGAGACCCAGTACTTC
CDR3 protein: CASSLPGGETQYF
clone size: once
J gene: TRBJ2-5
V gene: TRBV5-1
D gene: TRBD2
CDR3 length: 13

CDR3 DNA: TGTGCCAGCAGTTTAAGGGACCAACATCAAGAGACCCAGTACTTC
CDR3 protein: CASSLRDQHQETQYF
clone size: many
J gene: TRBJ2-5
V gene: TRBV12-3/TRBV12-4
D gene: -
CDR3 length: 15

CDR3 DNA: TGTGCCAGCAGTTACTCTCGGACAGGGTCGGTCCGCAATGAGCAGTTCTTC
CDR3 protein: CASSYSRTGSVRNEQFF
clone size: many
J gene: TRBJ2-1
V gene: TRBV6-5
D gene: TRBD1
CDR3 length: 17

CDR3 DNA: TGCAGCGTTTTAGCGGGGGCTAATTACGAGCAGTACTTC
CDR3 protein: CSVLAGANYEQYF
clone size: few
J gene: TRBJ2-7
V gene: TRBV29-1
D gene: TRBD2
CDR3 length: 13

CDR3 DNA: TGTGCCATCAGAACCTATCTAGCGGGGGACCACACCGGGGAGCTGTTTTTT
CDR3 protein: CAIRTYLAGDHTGELFF
clone size: -
J gene: TRBJ2-2
V gene: TRBV10-3
D gene: TRBD2
CDR3 length: 17

CDR3 DNA: TGTGCCAGCAGTTCCGACGACGTAAGGAGCTCCTACGAGCAGTACTTC
CDR3 protein: CASSSDDVRSSYEQYF
clone size: many
J gene: TRBJ2-7
V gene: TRBV6-5
D gene: -
CDR3 length: 16

CDR3 DNA: TGCGCCAGCAGCCAAGGGGTTCGGGGTGCAGCCGGGGAGCTGTTTTTT
CDR3 protein: CASSQGVRGAAGELFF
clone size: -
J gene: TRBJ2-2
V gene: TRBV4-3
D gene: -
CDR3 length: 16

CDR3 DNA: TGTGCCAGCAGCTTAGAGGTGGGCCCGAGGTTTGGTGAGCAGTTCTTC
CDR3 protein: CASSLEVGPRFGEQFF
clone size: many
J gene: TRBJ2-1
V gene: TRBV11-2
D gene: -
CDR3 length: 16

CDR3 DNA: TGTGCCAGCGCCCCCTCGACTAGCGGGATTGTGGATACGCAGTATTTT
CDR3 protein: CASAPSTSGIVDTQYF
clone size: -
J gene: TRBJ2-3
V gene: TRBV6-2/TRBV6-3
D gene: TRBD2
CDR3 length: 16

CDR3 DNA: TGTGCCAGCAGCGCCCGTGGAAACACCATATATTTT
CDR3 protein: CASSARGNTIYF
clone size: many
J gene: TRBJ1-3
V gene: TRBV7-9
D gene: -
CDR3 length: 12